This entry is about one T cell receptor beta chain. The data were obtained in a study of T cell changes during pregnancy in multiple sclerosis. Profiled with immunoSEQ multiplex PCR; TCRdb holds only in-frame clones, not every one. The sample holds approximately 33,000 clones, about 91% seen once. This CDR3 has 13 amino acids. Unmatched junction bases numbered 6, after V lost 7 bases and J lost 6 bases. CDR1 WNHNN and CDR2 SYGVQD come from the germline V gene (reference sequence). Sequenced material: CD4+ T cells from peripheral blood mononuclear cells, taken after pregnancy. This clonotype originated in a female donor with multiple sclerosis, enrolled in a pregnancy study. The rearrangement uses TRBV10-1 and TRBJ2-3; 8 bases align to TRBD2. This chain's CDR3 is CASNGAGEDTQYF. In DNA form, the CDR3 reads TGCGCCAGCAACGGAGCGGGAGAGGATACGCAGTATTTT.